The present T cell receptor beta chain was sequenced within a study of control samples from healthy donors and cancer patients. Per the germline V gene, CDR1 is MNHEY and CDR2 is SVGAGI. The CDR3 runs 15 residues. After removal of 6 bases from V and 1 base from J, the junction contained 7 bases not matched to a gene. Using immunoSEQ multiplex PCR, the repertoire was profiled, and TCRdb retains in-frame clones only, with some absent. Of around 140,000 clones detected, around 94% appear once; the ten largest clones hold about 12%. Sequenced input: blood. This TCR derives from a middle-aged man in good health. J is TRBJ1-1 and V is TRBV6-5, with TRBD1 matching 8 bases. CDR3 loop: CASRDRQGSNTEAFF. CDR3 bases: TGTGCCAGCAGAGATAGACAGGGGTCGAACACTGAAGCTTTCTTT.